The next 6 T cell receptor beta chains were all read from a single sample in a study of T cells in Graves' hyperthyroidism and ophthalmopathy. RNA transcripts provided the source from which TCR beta CDR3 regions were amplified. HTBI primers were employed in a first-round RT-PCR of the TCR CDR3. Using its own MiXCR run on the multiplex PCR reads, TCRdb lists one record per CDR3 protein. The table records approximately 510,000 distinct CDR3 sequences, 46% of them present only once. The specimen sequenced was peripheral blood or thyroid tissue (not recorded which). The receptors originated from an adult woman with Graves' disease, either hyperthyroidism or ophthalmopathy (not recorded which).

The CDR3 coding sequence is TGCAGCGTTGTAGCGGGAGTCTCCTACGAGCAGTACTTC. Translation: CSVVAGVSYEQYF. The V call is TRBV29-1, the J call TRBJ2-7; 9 nucleotides match TRBD2. Germline-derived CDR1 and CDR2 are SQVTM and ANQGSEA. The CDR3 runs 13 residues. Losses at the gene ends were 4 bases for V and 0 bases for J; bases not matched to a gene: 1.

The genes are TRBV6-5 and TRBJ2-5; 7 bases agree with TRBD1. This CDR3 contains 15 residues. Germline V gives CDR1 MNHEY, CDR2 SVGAGI. V was pared by 5 bases and J by 0 bases, with 6 bases of the junction left unmatched. In DNA form, the CDR3 reads TGTGCCAGCAGTGCTAGGGGACAGCACCAAGAGACCCAGTACTTC. Its translation is CASSARGQHQETQYF.

This chain uses TRBV29-1 with TRBJ2-2; 7 positions agree with TRBD1. The germline CDR1 and CDR2 sequences are SQVTM and ANQGSEA. The CDR3 has 14 amino acids. J gave up 6 bases and V 4 bases, and 8 bases lay outside the gene matches. The DNA of the CDR3 is TGCAGCGTTGCCGCGACAGGGTTCGCCGGGGAGCTGTTTTTT. The encoded protein is CSVAATGFAGELFF.

This clonotype was observed once. V usage is TRBV6-1 and J usage is TRBJ1-5, with TRBD1 identical over 8 bases. The germline gives CDR1 MNHNS, CDR2 SASEGT. V dropped 1 base and J dropped 7; count of bases not matched to a gene: 3. CDR3 length equals 14 residues. CDR3 nucleotides: TGTGCCAGCAGTGAAGGGAGACAGGGGCAGCCCCAGCATTTT. Protein sequence: CASSEGRQGQPQHF.

This clonotype was detected many times. V and J are TRBV9 and TRBJ1-1; no definite D call. The CDR3 runs to 14 residues. CDR1 and CDR2 (germline): SGDLS, YYNGEE. Trimming removed 0 bases at V and 1 base at J, with 7 bases between. CDR3 sequence (DNA): TGTGCCAGCAGCGTAGTGTATAAGAACACTGAAGCTTTCTTT. This sequence encodes CASSVVYKNTEAFF.

V usage is TRBV6-1 and J usage is TRBJ1-1; D is uncertain. Germline-derived CDR1 and CDR2 are MNHNS and SASEGT. This CDR3 contains 12 residues. Trimming shortened V by 5 bases and J by 9 bases, and 13 bases separated the two germline ends. The CDR3 sequence is CASSPLRQQAFF. CDR3 coding DNA: TGTGCCAGCAGTCCCTTGAGGCAGCAAGCTTTCTTT.